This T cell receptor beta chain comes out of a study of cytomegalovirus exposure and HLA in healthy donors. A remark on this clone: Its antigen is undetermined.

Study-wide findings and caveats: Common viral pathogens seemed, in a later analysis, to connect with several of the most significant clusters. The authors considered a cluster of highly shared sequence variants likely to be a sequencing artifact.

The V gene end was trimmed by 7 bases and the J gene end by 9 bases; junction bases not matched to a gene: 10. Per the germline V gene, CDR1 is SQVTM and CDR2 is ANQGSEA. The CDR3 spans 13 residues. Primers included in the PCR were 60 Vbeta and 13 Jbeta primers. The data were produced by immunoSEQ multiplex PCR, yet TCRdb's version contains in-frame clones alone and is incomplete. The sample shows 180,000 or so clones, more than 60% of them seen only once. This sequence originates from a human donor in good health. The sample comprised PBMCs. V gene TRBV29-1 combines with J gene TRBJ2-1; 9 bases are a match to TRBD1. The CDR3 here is CSANRDRVFEQFF. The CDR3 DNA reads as TGCAGCGCAAACCGGGACAGGGTGTTTGAGCAGTTCTTC.